The rows below give T cell receptor beta chains drawn from one sample of a study of cytomegalovirus exposure and HLA in healthy donors. The method was immunoSEQ multiplex PCR; TCRdb's version includes in-frame clones alone and lacks a portion of them. This sample has about 270,000 clones, with 72% found just once. Source material: PBMCs. The receptors stem from a female donor in good health and CMV-seronegative. CDR3s include the opening cysteine and the closing phenylalanine or tryptophan. The D gene is left open where the match is weak. A clone size is listed for some rows: how often the clone was seen (once, few, many), or a class if it is expanded.

d_gene	abundance	v_gene	j_gene	CDR3nt	CDR3aa
-	-	TRBV7-9	TRBJ2-7	TGTGCCAGCAGCTTAGCTGGACAGTCCTACGAGCAGTACTTC	CASSLAGQSYEQYF
-	-	TRBV11-2	TRBJ2-1	TGTGCCAGCAGTCTTACCAACAGGGAGCCGTTCTTC	CASSLTNREPFF
TRBD1	-	TRBV28	TRBJ1-1	TGTGCCACTACAACCGGGGCAGGGGGCAAGACTGAAGCTTTCTTT	CATTTGAGGKTEAFF
-	-	TRBV6-6	TRBJ1-4	TGTGCCAGCAGTTACTCACCCCGGAGGGATGAAAAACTGTTTTTT	CASSYSPRRDEKLFF
TRBD1	few	TRBV6-5	TRBJ1-4	TGTGCCAGCAGCCAGGGGGGCCTGGGTGAAAAACTGTTTTTT	CASSQGGLGEKLFF
-	once	TRBV7-9	TRBJ2-5	TGTGCCAGCGGTCTCATTTCGTCGGCCCAGTACTTC	CASGLISSAQYF
TRBD1	few	TRBV5-5	TRBJ1-2	TGTGCCAGCAACTCCCTGCCCGGGACAGCTTATGGCTACACCTTC	CASNSLPGTAYGYTF
TRBD1	-	TRBV7-9	TRBJ2-7	TGTGCCAGCAGCTTAGCACCCGACAGGGCTGGGGAGCAGTACTTC	CASSLAPDRAGEQYF
TRBD1	-	TRBV7-6	TRBJ1-1	TGTGCCAGCAGCTTAGCGACAGGGGTTGAAGCTTTCTTT	CASSLATGVEAFF
TRBD1	-	TRBV19	TRBJ1-5	TGTGCCAGTAGTTCCGCCAGGGGGCAGCCCCAGCATTTT	CASSSARGQPQHF
-	few	TRBV4-2	TRBJ2-2	TGTGCCAGCAGCCATCCCGAGAGTCCCGGGGAGCTGTTTTTT	CASSHPESPGELFF
-	-	TRBV2	TRBJ1-2	TGTGCCAGCAGTGATATGGGCTTCTATGGCTACACCTTC	CASSDMGFYGYTF
TRBD1	-	TRBV11-1	TRBJ2-7	TGTGCCAGCAGCTCCGACAGGGGGACTACCTACGAGCAGTACTTC	CASSSDRGTTYEQYF
-	once	TRBV6-5	TRBJ2-1	TGTGCCAGCAGACGGAGCGGGCTTTACAATGAGCAGTTCTTC	CASRRSGLYNEQFF
TRBD2	-	TRBV19	TRBJ2-5	TGTGCCAGTAGTCCGACCGCTAGCGGGAGATGGGAGACCCAGTACTTC	CASSPTASGRWETQYF